The rows below give T cell receptor beta chains drawn from one sample of a study of blood T cells in healthy people across ages. Via MiXCR, TCRdb re-called the 5' RACE reads, giving one row per CDR3 protein. Of around 580,000 distinct CDR3 sequences listed, 40% to 50% are singletons. Sample: blood. The receptors come from an elderly man in good health. Each CDR3 is given with its conserved first and last residue. Each record gives: J gene, V gene, CDR3 protein.

TRBJ2-1,TRBV6-6,CASSSSGTGLNEQFF
TRBJ2-5,TRBV24-1,CATSEPSGQSFETQYF
TRBJ2-1,TRBV20-1,CSLLGDEQFF
TRBJ2-5,TRBV7-9,CASSVTSRETQYF
TRBJ2-7,TRBV20-1,CSARERDFPNSYEQYF
TRBJ2-7,TRBV7-2,CASSITGGPYEQYF
TRBJ2-1,TRBV12-3/TRBV12-4,CASSLNKGGGPYNEQFF
TRBJ2-1,TRBV2,CASSGTSRGEQFF
TRBJ1-4,TRBV7-2,CASSSIGRLKEKLFF
.,TRBV29-1,CSVVRGHEQYF
TRBJ2-6,TRBV6-2/TRBV6-3,CASSPLSGTFSGANVLTF
TRBJ1-6,TRBV13,CASSSKTGGGGNNSPLHF
TRBJ2-5,TRBV5-1,CASSWGLAGLSETQYF
TRBJ1-2,TRBV5-1,CASSLVTAGTPYGYTF
TRBJ2-1,TRBV5-1,CASSLAQSNNNEQFF
TRBJ2-7,TRBV6-6,CASSRAATQYF
.,TRBV15,CATSRTGASYYEQYF
TRBJ1-2,TRBV20-1,CSANAWDRGRGYTF
TRBJ2-1,TRBV12-3/TRBV12-4,CASSRTSIDEQFF
TRBJ2-1,TRBV29-1,CSAGTSGSNEQFF
TRBJ2-1,TRBV30,CAWGTYNEQFF
TRBJ1-2,TRBV2,CASSARQADYGYTF
TRBJ2-5,TRBV11-1,CASSFPGIHNEQYF
TRBJ2-1,TRBV5-1,CASSLSGNTGDNEQFF
TRBJ2-7,TRBV6-2/TRBV6-3,CASRTSGSGEQYF
TRBJ2-5,TRBV7-2,CVSSLGLAGLQGAQYF
TRBJ2-7,TRBV20-1,CSARDPISPSYEQYF
TRBJ2-7,TRBV27,CASSLRVGTSYEQYF
TRBJ1-2,TRBV3-1,CASSPTPGTGYGYTF
TRBJ2-3,TRBV6-5,CASSARTSGVDTQYF
TRBJ1-1,TRBV6-5,CASLSNRGLMQAFF
TRBJ1-1,TRBV9,CASSVAPPGIMNTEAFF
TRBJ2-5,TRBV6-5,CAISSLGDEQYF
TRBJ1-5,TRBV20-1,CSARDGTLSNQPQHF
TRBJ2-3,TRBV7-7,CASSPGGGDTQYF
TRBJ2-3,TRBV6-5,CASSPGRVSTDTQYF
TRBJ1-6,TRBV7-8,CASSSWTANSPLHF
TRBJ2-2,TRBV7-9,CASSPGTSSLNTGELFF
TRBJ1-6,TRBV12-3/TRBV12-4,CASSLTSNSPLHF
TRBJ1-5,TRBV7-9,CASSSGTGEQPQHF
TRBJ2-3,TRBV20-1,CSARGATTDTQYF
TRBJ2-1,TRBV18,CASSPPAQGADEQFF
TRBJ2-7,TRBV2,CASRTALPYEQYF
TRBJ2-1,TRBV5-1,CASSLDGQSYNEQFF